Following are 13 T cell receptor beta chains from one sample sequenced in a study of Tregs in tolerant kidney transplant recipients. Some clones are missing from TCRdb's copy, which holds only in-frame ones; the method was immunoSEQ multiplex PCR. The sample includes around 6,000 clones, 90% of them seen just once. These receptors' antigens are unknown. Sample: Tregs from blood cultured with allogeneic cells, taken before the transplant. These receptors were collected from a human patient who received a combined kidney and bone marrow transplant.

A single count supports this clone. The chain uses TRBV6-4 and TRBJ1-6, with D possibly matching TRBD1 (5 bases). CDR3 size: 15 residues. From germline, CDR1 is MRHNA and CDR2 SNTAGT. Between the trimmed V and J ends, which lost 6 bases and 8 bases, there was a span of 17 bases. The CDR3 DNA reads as TGTGCCAGCAGGGGCGCCGGGACGGGATATTCACCCCTCCACTTT. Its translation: CASRGAGTGYSPLHF.

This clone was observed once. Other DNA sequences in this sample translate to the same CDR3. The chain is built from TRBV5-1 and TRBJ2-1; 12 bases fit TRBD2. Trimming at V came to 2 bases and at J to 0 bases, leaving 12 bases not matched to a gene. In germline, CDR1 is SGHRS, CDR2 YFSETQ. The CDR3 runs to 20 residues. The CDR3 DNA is TGCGCCAGCAGCTTCGTCCTGCTAGCGGGAGGGTCCAGCTCCTACAATGAGCAGTTCTTC. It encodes CASSFVLLAGGSSSYNEQFF.

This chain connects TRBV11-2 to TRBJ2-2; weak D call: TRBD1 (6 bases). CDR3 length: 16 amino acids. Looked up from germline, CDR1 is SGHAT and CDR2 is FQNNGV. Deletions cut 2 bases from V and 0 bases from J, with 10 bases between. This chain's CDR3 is CASSLLGGSNTGELFF. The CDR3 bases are TGTGCCAGCAGCTTATTAGGGGGATCGAACACCGGGGAGCTGTTTTTT.

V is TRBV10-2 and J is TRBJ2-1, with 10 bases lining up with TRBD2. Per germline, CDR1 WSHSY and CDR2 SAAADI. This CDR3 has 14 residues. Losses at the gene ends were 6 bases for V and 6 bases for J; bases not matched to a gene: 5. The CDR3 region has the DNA TGCGCCAGCAGGCAAGCGGGAGGGCGCAATGAGCAGTTCTTC. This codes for CASRQAGGRNEQFF.

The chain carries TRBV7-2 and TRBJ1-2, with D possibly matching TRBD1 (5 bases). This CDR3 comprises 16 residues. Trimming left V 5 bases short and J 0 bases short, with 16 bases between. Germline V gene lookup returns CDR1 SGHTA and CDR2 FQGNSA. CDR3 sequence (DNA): TGTGCCAGCAGCCCGGCGGGGGGTCGGGCTAACTATGGCTACACCTTC. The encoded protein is CASSPAGGRANYGYTF. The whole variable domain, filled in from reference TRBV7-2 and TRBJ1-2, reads GAGVSQSPSNKVTEKGKDVELRCDPISGHTALYWYRQSLGQGLEFLIYFQGNSAPDKSGLPSDRFSAERTGGSVSTLTIQRTQQEDSAVYLCASSPAGGRANYGYTFGSGTRLTVV.

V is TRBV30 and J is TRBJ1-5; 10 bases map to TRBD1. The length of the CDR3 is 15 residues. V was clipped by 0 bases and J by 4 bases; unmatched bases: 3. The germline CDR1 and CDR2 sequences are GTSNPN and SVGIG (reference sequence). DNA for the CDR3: TGTGCCTGGAGTGTATTGGACAGGGGGAATCAGCCCCAGCATTTT. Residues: CAWSVLDRGNQPQHF.

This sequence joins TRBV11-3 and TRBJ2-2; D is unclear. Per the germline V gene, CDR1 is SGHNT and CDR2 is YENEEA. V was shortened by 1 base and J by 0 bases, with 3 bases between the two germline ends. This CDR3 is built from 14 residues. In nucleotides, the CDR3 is TGTGCCAGCAGCTTAGGAACGAACACCGGGGAGCTGTTTTTT. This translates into CASSLGTNTGELFF. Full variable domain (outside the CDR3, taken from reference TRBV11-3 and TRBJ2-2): EAGVVQSPRYKIIEKKQPVAFWCNPISGHNTLYWYLQNLGQGPELLIRYENEEAVDDSQLPKDRFSAERLKGVDSTLKIQPAELGDSAVYLCASSLGTNTGELFFGEGSRLTVL.

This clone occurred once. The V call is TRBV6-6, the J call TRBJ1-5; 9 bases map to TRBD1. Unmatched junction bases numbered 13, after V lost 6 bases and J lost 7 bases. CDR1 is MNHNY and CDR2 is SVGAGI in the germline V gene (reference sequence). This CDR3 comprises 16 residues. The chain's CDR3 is CASSLAVGTGSQPQHF. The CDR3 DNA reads TGTGCCAGCAGCTTAGCCGTCGGGACAGGGAGCCAGCCCCAGCATTTT.

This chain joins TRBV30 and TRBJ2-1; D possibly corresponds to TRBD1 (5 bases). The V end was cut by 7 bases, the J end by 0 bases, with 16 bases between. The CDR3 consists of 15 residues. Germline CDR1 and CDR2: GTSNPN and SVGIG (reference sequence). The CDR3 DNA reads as TGTGCCTCCCTAAAGGGGCAGACCTCCTACAATGAGCAGTTCTTC. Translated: CASLKGQTSYNEQFF.

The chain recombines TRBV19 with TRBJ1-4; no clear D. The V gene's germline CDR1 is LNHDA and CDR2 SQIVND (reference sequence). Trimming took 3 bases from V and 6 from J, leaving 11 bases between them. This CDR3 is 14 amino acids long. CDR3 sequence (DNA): TGTGCCAGTAGTATTTCTCCTAACGATGAAAAACTGTTTTTT. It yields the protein CASSISPNDEKLFF.

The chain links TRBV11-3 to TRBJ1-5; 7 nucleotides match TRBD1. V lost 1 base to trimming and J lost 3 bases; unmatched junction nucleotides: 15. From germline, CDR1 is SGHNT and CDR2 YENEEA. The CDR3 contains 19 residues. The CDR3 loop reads CASSLVARDSPPFNQPQHF. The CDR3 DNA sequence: TGTGCCAGCAGCTTAGTCGCCCGGGACAGCCCCCCATTCAATCAGCCCCAGCATTTT.

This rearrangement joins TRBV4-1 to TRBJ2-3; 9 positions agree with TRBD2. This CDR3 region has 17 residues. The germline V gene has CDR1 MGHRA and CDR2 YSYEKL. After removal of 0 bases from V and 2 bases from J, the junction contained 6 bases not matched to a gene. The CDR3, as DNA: TGCGCCAGCAGCCAAGATCCCGGCGGGGGGGTCACAGATACGCAGTATTTT. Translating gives CASSQDPGGGVTDTQYF.

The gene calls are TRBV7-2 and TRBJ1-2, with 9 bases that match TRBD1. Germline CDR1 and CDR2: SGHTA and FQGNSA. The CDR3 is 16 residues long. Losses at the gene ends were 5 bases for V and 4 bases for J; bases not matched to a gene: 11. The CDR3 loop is CASSPDTGGWSYGYTF. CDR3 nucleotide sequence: TGTGCCAGCAGCCCGGATACAGGGGGCTGGAGCTATGGCTACACCTTC.